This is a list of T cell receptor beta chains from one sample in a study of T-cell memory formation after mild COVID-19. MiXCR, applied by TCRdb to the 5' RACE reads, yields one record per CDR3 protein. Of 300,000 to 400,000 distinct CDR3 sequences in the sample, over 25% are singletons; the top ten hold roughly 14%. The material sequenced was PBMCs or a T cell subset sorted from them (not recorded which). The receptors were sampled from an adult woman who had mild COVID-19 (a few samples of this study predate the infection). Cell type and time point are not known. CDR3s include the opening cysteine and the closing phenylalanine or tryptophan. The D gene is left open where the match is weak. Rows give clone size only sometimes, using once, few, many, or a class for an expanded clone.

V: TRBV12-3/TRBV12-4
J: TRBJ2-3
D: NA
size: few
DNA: TGTGCCAGCAGTTTTGTCGCCGGGGGCTTAGATACGCAGTATTTT
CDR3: CASSFVAGGLDTQYF

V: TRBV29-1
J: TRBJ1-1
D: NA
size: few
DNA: TGCAGCGTTGCTCCCTCGGGGGGTCACTCGAACACTGAAGCTTTCTTT
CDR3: CSVAPSGGHSNTEAFF

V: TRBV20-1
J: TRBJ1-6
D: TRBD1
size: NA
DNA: TGCAGTGCTAGAGGGGCCCGACAGGGGGTCAATTCACCCCTCCACTTT
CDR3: CSARGARQGVNSPLHF

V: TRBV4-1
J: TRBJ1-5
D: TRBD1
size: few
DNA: TGCGCCAGCAGCCTGCTCAATGGACAGGGTCAGCCCCAGCATTTT
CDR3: CASSLLNGQGQPQHF

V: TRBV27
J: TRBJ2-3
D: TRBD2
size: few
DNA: TGTGCCAGCAGTTTAGAAGGACTAGCGGGGAGCACAGATACGCAGTATTTT
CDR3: CASSLEGLAGSTDTQYF

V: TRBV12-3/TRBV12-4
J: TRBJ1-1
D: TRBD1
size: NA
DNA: TGTGCCAGCAGCTCCCCCCCACAGGGGCCTACTGAAGCTTTCTTT
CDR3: CASSSPPQGPTEAFF

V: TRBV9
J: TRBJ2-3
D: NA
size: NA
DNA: TGTGCCAGCAGCGTAAGGCCAGCAGAAGATACGCAGTATTTT
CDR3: CASSVRPAEDTQYF

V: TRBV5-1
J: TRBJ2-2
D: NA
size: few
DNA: TGCGCCAGCAGCTTGGTCACCGGGGACACCGGGGAGCTGTTTTTT
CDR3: CASSLVTGDTGELFF

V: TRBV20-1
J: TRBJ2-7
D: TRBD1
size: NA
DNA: TGCAGTGCTGCCGGGACAGGGGGCACCTACGAGCAGTACTTC
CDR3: CSAAGTGGTYEQYF

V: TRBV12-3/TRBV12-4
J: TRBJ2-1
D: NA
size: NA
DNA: TGTGCCAGCAGATCGTTAGATGAGCAGTTCTTC
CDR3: CASRSLDEQFF

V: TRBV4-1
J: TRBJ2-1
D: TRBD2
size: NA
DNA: TGCGCCAGCAGCCAGGGGGGGGGATATTTGAATGAGCAGTTCTTC
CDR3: CASSQGGGYLNEQFF

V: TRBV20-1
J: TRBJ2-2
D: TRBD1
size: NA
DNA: TGCAGTGCTTACAGGGGCACCGGGGAGCTGTTTTTT
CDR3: CSAYRGTGELFF

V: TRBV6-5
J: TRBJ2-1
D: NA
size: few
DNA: TGTGCCAGCAAGATTAGTAACTCCTACAATGAGCAGTTCTTC
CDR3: CASKISNSYNEQFF

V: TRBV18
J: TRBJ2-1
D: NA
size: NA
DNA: TGTGCCAGCTCACCTCTCACTTATTCTAGCTCCTACAATGAGCAGTTCTTC
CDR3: CASSPLTYSSSYNEQFF

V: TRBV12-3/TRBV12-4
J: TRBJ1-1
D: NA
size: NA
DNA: TGTGCCAGCAGTTTGAGGAGAGAAACTTTCTTT
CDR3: CASSLRRETFF

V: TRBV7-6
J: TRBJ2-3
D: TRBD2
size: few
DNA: TGTGCCAGCAGCTCGGCGCAGACTAGCGGGGGGCTCACAGATACGCAGTATTTT
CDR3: CASSSAQTSGGLTDTQYF

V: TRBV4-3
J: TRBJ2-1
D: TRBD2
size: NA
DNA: TGCGCCAGAAGCCAAGTTGAACCGGCTAGCGGGAGGAATGAGCAGTTCTTC
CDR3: CARSQVEPASGRNEQFF